These 30 T cell receptor beta chains originate from one sample sequenced in a study of T-cell memory formation after mild COVID-19. Using its own MiXCR run on the 5' RACE reads, TCRdb lists one record per CDR3 protein. The sample holds 580,000 or so distinct CDR3 sequences, 15% to 20% seen once. The source material was PBMCs or a T cell subset sorted from them (not recorded which). The receptors were gathered from an adult woman who had mild COVID-19 (a few samples of this study predate the infection). Cell type and time point are not known.

This sequence joins TRBV24-1 and TRBJ2-7, with a tentative D call TRBD2 (5 bases). From germline, CDR1 is KGHDR and CDR2 SFDVKD. The CDR3 consists of 12 residues. The V end was cut by 7 bases, the J end by 6 bases, with 12 bases between. The CDR3: CATSEWAGEQYF. CDR3 DNA sequence: TGTGCCACCAGCGAGTGGGCGGGCGAGCAGTACTTC.

Only a few counts were recorded for this clonotype. The rearrangement links TRBV4-1 to TRBJ2-1, with 12 bases aligning to TRBD2. Looked up from germline, CDR1 is MGHRA and CDR2 is YSYEKL. The trim removed 2 bases at V and 1 base at J, leaving 9 bases unmatched. The CDR3 is 19 amino acids. CDR3 sequence: CASSQKGLAGGPSYNEQFF. CDR3 nucleotide sequence: TGCGCCAGCAGCCAAAAAGGGCTAGCGGGGGGGCCGTCCTACAATGAGCAGTTCTTC.

The rearrangement uses TRBV18 and TRBJ1-1; D unresolved. Germline CDR1 is KGHSH and CDR2 is LQKENI. This CDR3 is built from 12 residues. Trimming removed 8 bases at V and 4 bases at J, with 11 bases between. This CDR3 reads CASHGRLTEAFF. The DNA for the CDR3 is TGTGCCAGCCACGGACGGCTCACTGAAGCTTTCTTT.

This clonotype has more than one count but fewer than ten. The chain employs TRBV7-6 and TRBJ2-5; 8 nucleotides agree with TRBD2. The CDR3 has 14 residues. Unmatched junction bases numbered 12, after V lost 5 bases and J lost 10 bases. Per germline, CDR1 SGHVS and CDR2 FNYEAQ. The CDR3 loop reads CASSSGGGPRDQYF. CDR3 nucleotides: TGTGCCAGCAGCAGCGGGGGCGGCCCCAGGGACCAGTACTTC.

The chain employs TRBV25-1 and TRBJ2-7, with D unresolved. The germline V and J ends were trimmed by 6 bases and 6 bases, with 12 bases remaining between them. The germline gives CDR1 MGHDK, CDR2 SYGVNS. This CDR3 has 12 amino acids. The CDR3 DNA is TGTGCCAGCAGACAGTGTTTTCGCGAGCAGTACTTC. It codes for CASRQCFREQYF.

This clonotype was seen a handful of times. The chain is built from TRBV29-1 and TRBJ1-2, with 7 bases that match TRBD1. The CDR3 totals 15 residues. With 4 bases clipped from V and 1 base from J, the junction kept 9 bases outside the gene matches. Germline V gene lookup returns CDR1 SQVTM and CDR2 ANQGSEA. CDR3 DNA: TGCAGCGTTGGACGGGGACAGTCCCATAACTATGGCTACACCTTC. Encoded protein: CSVGRGQSHNYGYTF.

The gene calls are TRBV30 and TRBJ1-1; D not resolved. The length of the CDR3 is 12 residues. Between the trimmed V and J ends, which lost 0 bases and 7 bases, there was a span of 9 bases. The V gene's germline CDR1 is GTSNPN and CDR2 SVGIG (reference sequence). CDR3 protein: CAWSVGGIEAFF. For the CDR3, the DNA is TGTGCCTGGAGTGTCGGAGGGATTGAAGCTTTCTTT. Full variable domain (outside the CDR3, taken from reference TRBV30 and TRBJ1-1): SQTIHQWPATLVQPVGSPLSLECTVEGTSNPNLYWYRQAAGRGLQLLFYSVGIGQISSEVPQNLSASRPQDRQFILSSKKLLLSDSGFYLCAWSVGGIEAFFGQGTRLTVV.

This clonotype has a count of ten or more. CDR3 sequence (DNA): TGCAGTGCTACTCGGGGCGTGAGCGAGACTTACGAGCAGTACTTC. Protein product: CSATRGVSETYEQYF. The V and J genes are TRBV20-1 and TRBJ2-7; either TRBD1 or TRBD2 may fit D (5 bases each). The V gene lost 4 bases and the J gene lost 4 bases, with 20 bases spanning the gap. The germline V gene encodes CDR1 DFQATT and CDR2 SNEGSKA (reference sequence). The CDR3 runs to 15 residues.

The sample holds many counts of this clonotype. The V gene is TRBV24-1, the J gene TRBJ2-5, with TRBD2 as a possible D gene (5 bases). Trimming removed 12 bases at V and 8 bases at J, with 21 bases between. This CDR3 region has 13 residues. Germline-derived CDR1 and CDR2 are KGHDR and SFDVKD. The CDR3 loop reads CASATTVSGTQYF. For the CDR3, the DNA is TGTGCCTCCGCAACGACGGTGAGCGGAACCCAGTACTTC.

J is TRBJ2-3 and V is TRBV7-9, with D possibly being TRBD2 (7 bases). The germline V gene has CDR1 SEHNR and CDR2 FQNEAQ (reference sequence). The CDR3 loop spans 17 amino acids. V lost 5 bases, J lost 0 bases, and 18 bases lay in between. This CDR3 is CASSPPIAGASTDTQYF. The DNA for the CDR3 is TGTGCCAGCAGCCCCCCAATCGCGGGGGCTAGCACAGATACGCAGTATTTT.

J is TRBJ2-1 and V is TRBV10-3; possibly TRBD2 for D (5 bases). Trimming shortened V by 3 bases and J by 4 bases, and 7 bases separated the two germline ends. CDR1 and CDR2 from the germline V gene are ENHRY and SYGVKD. The CDR3 has 13 residues. Written as DNA, the CDR3 is TGTGCCATCAGTGATCGGGGTTACAATGAGCAGTTCTTC. The encoded protein is CAISDRGYNEQFF.

The chain carries TRBV12-3 or TRBV12-4 and TRBJ1-3; no clear D gene. V was clipped by 2 bases and J by 2 bases, with 7 bases between them. CDR3 length equals 14 residues. The CDR3 DNA reads as TGTGCCAGCAGTTTATGGAGGACTGGAAACACCATATATTTT. Translating gives CASSLWRTGNTIYF.

This clonotype was recorded a few times. The chain couples TRBV4-2 to TRBJ2-3; D is unresolved. The germline gives CDR1 LGHNA, CDR2 YNFKEQ. The CDR3 is made up of 13 amino acids. Trimming took off 1 base at V and 2 bases at J, with 4 bases between the two ends. DNA of the CDR3: TGTGCCAGCAGCCAAGCCGACACAGATACGCAGTATTTT. Amino acid sequence: CASSQADTDTQYF.

A few counts support this clonotype. The rearrangement uses TRBV9 and TRBJ1-6; D gene uncertain. Germline CDR1 is SGDLS and CDR2 is YYNGEE. Trimming removed 2 bases from V and 10 bases from J, with 10 bases in between. The CDR3 has 13 amino acids. This CDR3 is CASSVASFSPLHF. The CDR3 region has the DNA TGTGCCAGCAGCGTCGCGTCGTTCTCACCCCTCCACTTT.

This clonotype came up a few times. The chain carries TRBV11-2 and TRBJ2-7; 7 bases agree with TRBD2. The CDR3 spans 14 residues. J gave up 3 bases and V 0 bases, and 2 bases lay outside the gene matches. The germline CDR1 and CDR2 sequences are SGHAT and FQNNGV. CDR3 loop: CASSLDLAVYEQYF. For the CDR3, the DNA is TGTGCCAGCAGCTTAGATCTAGCGGTCTACGAGCAGTACTTC. The full variable domain, its missing parts supplied by reference TRBV11-2 and TRBJ2-7, is EAGVAQSPRYKIIEKRQSVAFWCNPISGHATLYWYQQILGQGPKLLIQFQNNGVVDDSQLPKDRFSAERLKGVDSTLKIQPAKLEDSAVYLCASSLDLAVYEQYFGPGTRLTVT.

This chain uses TRBV20-1 with TRBJ1-2; 9 positions agree with TRBD1. Germline-derived CDR1 and CDR2 are DFQATT and SNEGSKA (reference sequence). The V segment lost 0 bases and the J segment 2 bases; nucleotides outside the gene matches: 4. CDR3 length: 15 residues. The chain's CDR3 is CSARDRQGGNYGYTF. In DNA, the CDR3 is TGCAGTGCTAGAGATCGACAGGGGGGAAACTATGGCTACACCTTC.

V is TRBV2 and J is TRBJ2-5; 11 bases are a match to TRBD2. The length of the CDR3 is 15 residues. J was trimmed by 0 bases and V by 4 bases; bases with no gene match: 1. The V gene's germline CDR1 is SNHLY and CDR2 FYNNEI. The CDR3 DNA is TGTGCCAGCAGTGCGGGACTAGCGGACCAAGAGACCCAGTACTTC. Amino acid sequence: CASSAGLADQETQYF.

A few counts support this clonotype. This chain connects TRBV7-8 to TRBJ2-7, with a weak D call TRBD2 (5 bases). Trimming took off 6 bases at V and 3 bases at J, with 15 bases between the two ends. The V gene's germline CDR1 is SGHVS and CDR2 FQNEAQ. CDR3 length: 14 residues. The CDR3 DNA sequence: TGTGCCAGCAGTTCTATGGGCGGGTTCTACGAGCAGTACTTC. Its protein is CASSSMGGFYEQYF.

This clonotype was observed a handful of times. The rearrangement joins TRBV7-2 to TRBJ2-5; D is undetermined. V was trimmed by 5 bases and J by 7 bases, leaving 11 bases between them. This CDR3 is 12 amino acids long. Germline lookup yields CDR1 SGHTA and CDR2 FQGNSA. CDR3 nucleotides: TGTGCCAGCAGCGTCCCCGGCGGGACCCAGTACTTC. Protein sequence: CASSVPGGTQYF.

This clonotype appeared many times. This chain joins TRBV10-3 and TRBJ2-3, with D possibly TRBD1 on 6 matching bases. Looked up from germline, CDR1 is ENHRY and CDR2 is SYGVKD. Between the trimmed V and J ends, which lost 0 bases and 5 bases, there was a span of 18 bases. This CDR3 contains 17 residues. CDR3 amino acids: CAISESKGTPWGDTQYF. The CDR3 DNA reads as TGTGCCATCAGTGAGTCGAAAGGGACACCTTGGGGAGATACGCAGTATTTT.

The genes are TRBV12-3 or TRBV12-4 and TRBJ1-1; D not resolved. Deletions cut 3 bases from V and 3 bases from J, with 11 bases between. The CDR3 contains 14 residues. The chain's CDR3 is CASSLDRWDTEAFF. CDR3 sequence (DNA): TGTGCCAGCAGTTTGGACCGCTGGGACACTGAAGCTTTCTTT.

The chain has TRBV6-1 and TRBJ1-1; TRBD1 is a possible D gene (5 bases). The length of the CDR3 is 11 residues. CDR1 is MNHNS, CDR2 SASEGT, per germline. V was trimmed by 3 bases and J by 10 bases, leaving 9 bases between them. The CDR3 reads CASSDRDGAFF. For the CDR3, the DNA is TGTGCCAGCAGTGATCGGGACGGAGCTTTCTTT.

V is TRBV29-1 and J is TRBJ2-5; D gene uncertain. Germline CDR1 is SQVTM and CDR2 is ANQGSEA. This CDR3 has 11 amino acids. Trimming took 5 bases from V and 3 from J, leaving 7 bases between them. CDR3 DNA sequence: TGCAGCGTTCCGACTGAAGAGACCCAGTACTTC. Its translation: CSVPTEETQYF.

This clonotype was observed a handful of times. The chain recombines TRBV25-1 with TRBJ2-2; the D is unclear. CDR1 is MGHDK and CDR2 is SYGVNS in the germline V gene. V lost 3 bases and J 3 bases, leaving 17 bases between the germline ends. The CDR3 is 17 residues long. CDR3: CASSDRSRFDHTGELFF. The CDR3 bases are TGTGCCAGCAGTGATCGGAGCAGGTTCGACCACACCGGGGAGCTGTTTTTT.

The J gene is TRBJ2-1, the V gene TRBV20-1, with D uncertain. The CDR3 is made up of 13 amino acids. CDR1 is DFQATT and CDR2 is SNEGSKA in the germline V gene (reference sequence). V shed 7 bases and J shed 0 bases, with 10 bases lying between them. The CDR3 reads CSVRGPSYNEQFF. In nucleotides, the CDR3 is TGCAGTGTTCGCGGTCCCTCCTACAATGAGCAGTTCTTC.

The chain links TRBV30 to TRBJ1-4; D is ambiguous. Between the trimmed V and J ends, which lost 3 bases and 8 bases, there was a span of 13 bases. CDR3 length equals 13 residues. Germline V gene lookup returns CDR1 GTSNPN and CDR2 SVGIG (reference sequence). The CDR3 is CAWRRPGGEKLFF. The DNA of the CDR3 is TGTGCCTGGAGAAGACCGGGAGGGGAAAAACTGTTTTTT.

This clonotype turned up a few times. The gene calls are TRBV19 and TRBJ1-1, with 9 bases lining up with TRBD1. This CDR3 spans 17 amino acids. Germline V lookup: CDR1 LNHDA, CDR2 SQIVND (reference sequence). J lost 5 bases, V lost 7 bases, and 17 bases had no gene match. CDR3 DNA sequence: TGTGCCAGTACCGCCGTACAGGGGGCAGTTTTTAGGACTGAAGCTTTCTTT. Translated, it gives CASTAVQGAVFRTEAFF. Using reference TRBV19 and TRBJ1-1 for the parts outside the CDR3, the full variable domain is DGGITQSPKYLFRKEGQNVTLSCEQNLNHDAMYWYRQDPGQGLRLIYYSQIVNDFQKGDIAEGYSVSREKKESFPLTVTSAQKNPTAFYLCASTAVQGAVFRTEAFFGQGTRLTVV.

The chain joins TRBV10-2 to TRBJ2-6, with TRBD1 matching 9 bases. The CDR3 runs to 17 residues. Germline V gives CDR1 WSHSY, CDR2 SAAADI. V gave up 4 bases and J gave up 2 bases; unmatched junction bases: 6. CDR3 amino acids: CASSGTGQGTGANVLTF. The CDR3 bases are TGCGCCAGCAGTGGGACGGGACAGGGAACTGGGGCCAACGTCCTGACTTTC.

The V call is TRBV6-2 or TRBV6-3, the J call TRBJ2-5, with a tentative D call TRBD2 (6 bases). The CDR3 spans 15 residues. Germline CDR1 reads MNHEY; CDR2 reads SVGEGT. V gave up 0 bases and J gave up 5 bases, with 13 bases separating them. The CDR3 is CASSYSGSHRETQYF. CDR3 DNA sequence: TGTGCCAGCAGTTACTCCGGGAGTCACAGGGAGACCCAGTACTTC.

This clonotype was found a few times. The rearrangement uses TRBV5-5 and TRBJ2-7; TRBD2 matches at 9 bases. The J segment lost 5 bases and the V segment lost 2 bases, leaving 2 bases of the junction unmatched. Germline assignment: CDR1 SGHKS and CDR2 YYEKEE (reference sequence). This CDR3 region has 13 residues. For the CDR3, the DNA is TGTGCCAGCAGCTTAGCGGGGGGCCACGAGCAGTACTTC. Protein sequence: CASSLAGGHEQYF.